This T cell receptor (beta chain) was profiled in a study of blood T cell repertoires in COVID-19. Only in-frame clones appear in the TCRdb table, and some are missing; sequencing was by immunoSEQ multiplex PCR. The sample comprises hundreds of thousands of clones, around 85% of which are singletons, and 6% to 9% rests with the top ten. This CDR3 region has 13 residues. V lost 4 bases and J lost 5; bases outside the gene matches: 4. The germline gives CDR1 SSHAT, CDR2 FNYEAQ (reference sequence). The chain recombines TRBV7-7 with TRBJ1-1; 7 bases line up with TRBD1. The clonotype was recovered from a human donor in a cohort sampled during active COVID-19. Material for sequencing was peripheral blood. The CDR3 loop is CASSSRQGTEAFF. Written as DNA, the CDR3 is TGTGCCAGCAGCTCCAGACAGGGTACTGAAGCTTTCTTT.